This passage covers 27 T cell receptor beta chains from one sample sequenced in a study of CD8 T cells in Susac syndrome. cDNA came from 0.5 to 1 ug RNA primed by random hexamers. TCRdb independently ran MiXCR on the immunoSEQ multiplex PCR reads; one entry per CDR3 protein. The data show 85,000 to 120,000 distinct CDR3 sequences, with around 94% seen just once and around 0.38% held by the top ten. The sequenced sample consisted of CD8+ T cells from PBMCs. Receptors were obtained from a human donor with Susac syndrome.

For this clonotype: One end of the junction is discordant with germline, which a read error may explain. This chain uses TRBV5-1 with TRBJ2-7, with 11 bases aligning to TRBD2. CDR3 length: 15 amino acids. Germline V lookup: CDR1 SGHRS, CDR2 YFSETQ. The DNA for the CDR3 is TGCGCCAGCAGTTTGGTAGCGGGGGGGTTAGACGAGCAGTACTTC. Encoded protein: CASSLVAGGLDEQYF.

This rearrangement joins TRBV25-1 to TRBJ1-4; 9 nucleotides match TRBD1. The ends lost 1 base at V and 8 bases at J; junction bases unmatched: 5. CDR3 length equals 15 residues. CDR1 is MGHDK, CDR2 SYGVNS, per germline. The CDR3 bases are TGTGCCAGCAGTGAATTTGAGACAGGGGGGGAAAAACTGTTTTTT. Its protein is CASSEFETGGEKLFF.

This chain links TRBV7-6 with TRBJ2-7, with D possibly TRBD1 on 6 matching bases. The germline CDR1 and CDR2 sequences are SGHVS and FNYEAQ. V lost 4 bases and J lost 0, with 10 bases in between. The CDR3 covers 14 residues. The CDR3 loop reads CASSSETGSYEQYF. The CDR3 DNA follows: TGTGCCAGCAGCTCCGAGACAGGCTCCTACGAGCAGTACTTC.

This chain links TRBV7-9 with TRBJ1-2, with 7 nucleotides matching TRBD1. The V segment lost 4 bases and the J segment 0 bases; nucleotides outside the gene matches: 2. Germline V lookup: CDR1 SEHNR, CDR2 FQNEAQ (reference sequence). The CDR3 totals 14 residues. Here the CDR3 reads CASSWDRTNYGYTF. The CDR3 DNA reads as TGTGCCAGCAGCTGGGACAGAACTAACTATGGCTACACCTTC.

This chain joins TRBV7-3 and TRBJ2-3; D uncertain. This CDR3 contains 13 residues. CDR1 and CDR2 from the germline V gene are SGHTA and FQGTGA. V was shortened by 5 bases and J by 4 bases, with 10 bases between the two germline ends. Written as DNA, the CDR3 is TGTGCCAGCAGCACTTGGGCCGCAGATACGCAGTATTTT. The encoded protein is CASSTWAADTQYF. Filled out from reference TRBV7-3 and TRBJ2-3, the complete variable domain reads GAGVSQTPSNKVTEKGKYVELRCDPISGHTALYWYRQSLGQGPEFLIYFQGTGAADDSGLPNDRFFAVRPEGSVSTLKIQRTERGDSAVYLCASSTWAADTQYFGPGTRLTVL.

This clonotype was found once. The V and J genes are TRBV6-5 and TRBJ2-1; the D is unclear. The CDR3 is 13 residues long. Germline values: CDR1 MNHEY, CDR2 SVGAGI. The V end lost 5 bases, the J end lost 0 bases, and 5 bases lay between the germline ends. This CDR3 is CASSISSYNEQFF. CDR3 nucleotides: TGTGCCAGCAGTATTAGCTCCTACAATGAGCAGTTCTTC.

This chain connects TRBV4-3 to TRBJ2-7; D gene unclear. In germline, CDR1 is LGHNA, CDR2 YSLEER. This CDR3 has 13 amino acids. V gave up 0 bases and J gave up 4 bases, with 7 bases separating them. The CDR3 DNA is TGCGCCAGCAGCCAAGACTTGCAATACGAGCAGTACTTC. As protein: CASSQDLQYEQYF.

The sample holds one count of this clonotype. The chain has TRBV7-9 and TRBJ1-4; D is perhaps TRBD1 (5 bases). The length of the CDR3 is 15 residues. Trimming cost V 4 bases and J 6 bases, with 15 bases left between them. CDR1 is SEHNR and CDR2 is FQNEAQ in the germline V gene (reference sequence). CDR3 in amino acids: CASSSADRIHEKLFF. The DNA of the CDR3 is TGTGCCAGCAGCTCTGCTGACAGAATTCATGAAAAACTGTTTTTT.

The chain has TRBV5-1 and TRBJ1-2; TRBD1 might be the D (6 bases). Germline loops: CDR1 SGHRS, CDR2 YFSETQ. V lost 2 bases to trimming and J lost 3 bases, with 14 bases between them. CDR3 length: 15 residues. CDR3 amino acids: CASSLVQGEDYGYTF. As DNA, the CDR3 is TGCGCCAGCAGCTTAGTACAGGGAGAAGACTATGGCTACACCTTC.

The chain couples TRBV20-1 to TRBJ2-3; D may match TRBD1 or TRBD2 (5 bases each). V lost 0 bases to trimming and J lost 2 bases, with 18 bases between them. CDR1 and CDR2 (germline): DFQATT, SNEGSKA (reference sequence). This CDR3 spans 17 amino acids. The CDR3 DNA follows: TGCAGTGCTAGAGATTCCCCGGGACCCCTTTCCACAGATACGCAGTATTTT. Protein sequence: CSARDSPGPLSTDTQYF.

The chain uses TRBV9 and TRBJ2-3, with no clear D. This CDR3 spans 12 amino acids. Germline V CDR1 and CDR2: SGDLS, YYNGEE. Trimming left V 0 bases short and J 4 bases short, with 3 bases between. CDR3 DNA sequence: TGTGCCAGCAGCGTAGCGTCAGATACGCAGTATTTT. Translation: CASSVASDTQYF.

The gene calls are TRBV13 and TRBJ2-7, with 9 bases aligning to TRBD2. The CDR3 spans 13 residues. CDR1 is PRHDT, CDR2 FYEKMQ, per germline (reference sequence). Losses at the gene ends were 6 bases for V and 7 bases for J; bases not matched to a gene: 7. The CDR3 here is CASSSGTSREQYF. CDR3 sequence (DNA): TGTGCCAGCAGTTCCGGGACTAGCAGGGAGCAGTACTTC.

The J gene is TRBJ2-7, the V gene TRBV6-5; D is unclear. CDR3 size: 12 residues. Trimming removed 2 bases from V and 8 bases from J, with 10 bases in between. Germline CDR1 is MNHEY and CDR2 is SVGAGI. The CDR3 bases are TGTGCCAGCAGTTACGGTACTAACCAGCAGTACTTC. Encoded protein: CASSYGTNQQYF.

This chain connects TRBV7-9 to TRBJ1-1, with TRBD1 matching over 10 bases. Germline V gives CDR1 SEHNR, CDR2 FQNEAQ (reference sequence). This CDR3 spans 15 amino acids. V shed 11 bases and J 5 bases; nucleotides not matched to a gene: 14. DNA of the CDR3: TGTGCCGGTCACTCGGACAGGGGGTACGGTACTGAAGCTTTCTTT. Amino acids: CAGHSDRGYGTEAFF.

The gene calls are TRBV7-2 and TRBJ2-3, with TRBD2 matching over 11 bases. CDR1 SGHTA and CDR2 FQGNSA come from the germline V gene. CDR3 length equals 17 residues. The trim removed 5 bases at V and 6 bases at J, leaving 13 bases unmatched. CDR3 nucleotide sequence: TGTGCCAGCAGCCCCTCCCGTAGCGGGGGGGCTAGGGATACGCAGTATTTT. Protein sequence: CASSPSRSGGARDTQYF.

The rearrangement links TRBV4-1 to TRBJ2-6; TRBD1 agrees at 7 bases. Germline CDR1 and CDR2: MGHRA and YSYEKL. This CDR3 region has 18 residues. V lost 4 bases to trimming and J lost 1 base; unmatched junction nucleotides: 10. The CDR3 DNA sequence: TGCGCCAGCAGCCCCTCCCCGGGACAGATTTCTGGGGCCAACGTCCTGACTTTC. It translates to CASSPSPGQISGANVLTF.

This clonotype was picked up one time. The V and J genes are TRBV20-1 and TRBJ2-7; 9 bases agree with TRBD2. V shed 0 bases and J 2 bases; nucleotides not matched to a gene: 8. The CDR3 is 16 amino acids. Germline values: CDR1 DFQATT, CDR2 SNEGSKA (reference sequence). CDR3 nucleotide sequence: TGCAGTGCTAGAGATTCGGCGGGGGGGTCCCCCTACGAGCAGTACTTC. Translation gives CSARDSAGGSPYEQYF.

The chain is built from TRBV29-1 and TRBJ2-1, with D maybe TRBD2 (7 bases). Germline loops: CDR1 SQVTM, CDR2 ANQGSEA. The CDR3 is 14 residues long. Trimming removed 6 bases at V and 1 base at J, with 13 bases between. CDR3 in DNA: TGCAGCGTCGAGGGGGAGGGGTCCTACAATGAGCAGTTCTTC. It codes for CSVEGEGSYNEQFF.

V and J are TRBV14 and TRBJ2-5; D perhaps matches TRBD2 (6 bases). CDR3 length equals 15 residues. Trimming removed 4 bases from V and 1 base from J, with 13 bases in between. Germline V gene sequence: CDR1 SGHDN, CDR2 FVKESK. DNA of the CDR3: TGTGCCAGCAGCCCCATCACGGGGGTCCAAGAGACCCAGTACTTC. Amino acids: CASSPITGVQETQYF.

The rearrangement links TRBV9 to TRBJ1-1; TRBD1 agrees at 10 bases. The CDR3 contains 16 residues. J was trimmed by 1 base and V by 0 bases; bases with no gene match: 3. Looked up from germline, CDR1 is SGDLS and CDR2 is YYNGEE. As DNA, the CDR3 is TGTGCCAGCAGCGTAGGCGGGACAGGGGCGAACACTGAAGCTTTCTTT. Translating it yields CASSVGGTGANTEAFF.

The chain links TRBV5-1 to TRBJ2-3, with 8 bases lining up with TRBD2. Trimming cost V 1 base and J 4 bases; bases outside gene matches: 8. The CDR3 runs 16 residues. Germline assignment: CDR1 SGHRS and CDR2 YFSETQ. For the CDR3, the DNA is TGCGCCAGCAGCTTGATTAGCGGGGACCCACCAGATACGCAGTATTTT. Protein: CASSLISGDPPDTQYF.

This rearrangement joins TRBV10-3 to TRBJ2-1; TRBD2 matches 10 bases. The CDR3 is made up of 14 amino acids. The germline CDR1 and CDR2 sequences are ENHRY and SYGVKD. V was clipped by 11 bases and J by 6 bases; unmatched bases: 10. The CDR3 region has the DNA TGTGCCGCGGCTTCGGGACTAGCGTCCAATGAGCAGTTCTTC. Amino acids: CAAASGLASNEQFF.

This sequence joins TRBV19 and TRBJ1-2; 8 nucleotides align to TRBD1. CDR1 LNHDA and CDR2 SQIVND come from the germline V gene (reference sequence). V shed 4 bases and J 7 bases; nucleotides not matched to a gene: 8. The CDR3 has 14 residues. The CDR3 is CASSTRTGRSGYTF. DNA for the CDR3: TGTGCCAGTAGTACTCGGACAGGGAGGAGTGGCTACACCTTC.

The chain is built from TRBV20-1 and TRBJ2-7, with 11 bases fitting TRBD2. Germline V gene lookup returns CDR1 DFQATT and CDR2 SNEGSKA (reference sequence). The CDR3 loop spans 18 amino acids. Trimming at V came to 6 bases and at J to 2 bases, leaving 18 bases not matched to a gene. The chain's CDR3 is CSAEGVLAGGRNPYEQYF. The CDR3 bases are TGCAGTGCGGAAGGGGTGCTAGCGGGGGGTCGTAACCCCTACGAGCAGTACTTC.

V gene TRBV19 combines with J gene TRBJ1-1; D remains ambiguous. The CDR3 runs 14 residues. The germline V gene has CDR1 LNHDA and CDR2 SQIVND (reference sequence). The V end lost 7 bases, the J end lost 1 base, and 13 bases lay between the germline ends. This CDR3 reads CASMAPWKNTEAFF. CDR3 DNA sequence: TGTGCCAGTATGGCTCCCTGGAAGAACACTGAAGCTTTCTTT. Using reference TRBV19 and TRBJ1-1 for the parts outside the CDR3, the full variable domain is DGGITQSPKYLFRKEGQNVTLSCEQNLNHDAMYWYRQDPGQGLRLIYYSQIVNDFQKGDIAEGYSVSREKKESFPLTVTSAQKNPTAFYLCASMAPWKNTEAFFGQGTRLTVV.

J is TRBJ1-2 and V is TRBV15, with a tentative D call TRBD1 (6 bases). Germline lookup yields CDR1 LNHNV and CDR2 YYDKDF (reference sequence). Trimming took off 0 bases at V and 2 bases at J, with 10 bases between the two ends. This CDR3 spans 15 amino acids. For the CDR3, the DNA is TGTGCCACCAGCAGAGATCGGACAGAAAACTATGGCTACACCTTC. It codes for CATSRDRTENYGYTF.

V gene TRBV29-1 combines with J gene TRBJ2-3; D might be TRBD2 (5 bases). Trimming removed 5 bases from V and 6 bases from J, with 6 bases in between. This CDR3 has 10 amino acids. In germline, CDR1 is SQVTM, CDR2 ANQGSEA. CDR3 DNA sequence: TGCAGCGTTAAGCGGGATACGCAGTATTTT. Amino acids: CSVKRDTQYF.